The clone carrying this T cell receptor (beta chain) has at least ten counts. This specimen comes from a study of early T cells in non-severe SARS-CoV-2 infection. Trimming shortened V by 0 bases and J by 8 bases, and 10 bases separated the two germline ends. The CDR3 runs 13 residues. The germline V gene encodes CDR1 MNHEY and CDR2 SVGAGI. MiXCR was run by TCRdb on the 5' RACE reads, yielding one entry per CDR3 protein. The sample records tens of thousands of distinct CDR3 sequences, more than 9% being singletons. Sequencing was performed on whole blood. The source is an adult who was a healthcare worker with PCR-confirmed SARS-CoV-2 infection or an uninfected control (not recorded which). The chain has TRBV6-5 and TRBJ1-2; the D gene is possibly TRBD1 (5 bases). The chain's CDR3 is CASSYSTQAGYTF. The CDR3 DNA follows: TGTGCCAGCAGTTACTCGACACAGGCGGGCTACACCTTC.